This TCR beta chain was sequenced during a study of blood T cell repertoires in COVID-19. This CDR3 has 14 amino acids. CDR1 and CDR2 from the germline V gene are MDHEN and SYDVKM. V shed 3 bases and J shed 4 bases, with 10 bases lying between them. The data were produced by immunoSEQ multiplex PCR, yet TCRdb's version contains in-frame clones alone and is incomplete. The table records about 150,000 clones, about nine tenths of them present only once. The sequenced sample was peripheral blood. The TCR comes from an elderly man with acute or convalescent COVID-19. This sequence joins TRBV28 and TRBJ1-3; the D gene is possibly TRBD1 (5 bases). CDR3 in amino acids: CASSFGGWGNTIYF. For the CDR3, the DNA is TGTGCCAGCAGTTTCGGGGGTTGGGGAAACACCATATATTTT.